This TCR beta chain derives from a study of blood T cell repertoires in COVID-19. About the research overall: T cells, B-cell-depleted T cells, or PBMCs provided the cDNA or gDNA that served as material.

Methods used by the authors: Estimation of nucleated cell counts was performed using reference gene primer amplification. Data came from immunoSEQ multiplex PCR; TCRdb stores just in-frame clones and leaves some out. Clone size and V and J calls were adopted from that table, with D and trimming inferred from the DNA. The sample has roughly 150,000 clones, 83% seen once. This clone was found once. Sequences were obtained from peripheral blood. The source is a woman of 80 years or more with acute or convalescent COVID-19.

Here the CDR3 DNA reads TGTGCCTGGGGTACAGGGTTAAACGAATCACCCCTCCACTTT. It translates to CAWGTGLNESPLHF. This chain links TRBV30 with TRBJ1-6; TRBD1 might be the D (6 bases). Germline CDR1 reads GTSNPN; CDR2 reads SVGIG (reference sequence). This CDR3 has 14 amino acids. Between the trimmed V and J ends, which lost 5 bases and 10 bases, there was a span of 18 bases. The whole variable domain, filled in from reference TRBV30 and TRBJ1-6, reads SQTIHQWPATLVQPVGSPLSLECTVEGTSNPNLYWYRQAAGRGLQLLFYSVGIGQISSEVPQNLSASRPQDRQFILSSKKLLLSDSGFYLCAWGTGLNESPLHFGNGTRLTVT.